This is a list of T cell receptor beta chains from one sample in a study of glioma-infiltrating T cells after dendritic cell vaccination. Clones were read by immunoSEQ multiplex PCR, and TCRdb kept only the in-frame ones, dropping some. This sample has 55,000 to 75,000 clones, with 80% to 85% found just once. This material consisted of blood, taken before dendritic cell vaccination. The receptor set was obtained from a human donor with glioblastoma. Each CDR3 is given with its conserved first and last residue. The order of the fields is D gene, V gene, clone size, J gene, CDR3 protein, CDR3 DNA. The D gene is left open where the match is weak. Clone size, where shown, is once, few, many, or a class for clones that have expanded.

D: TRBD1; V: TRBV5-8; size: -; J: TRBJ1-5; CDR3: CASSLGTGGISQPQHF; DNA: TGTGCCAGCAGCTTAGGGACAGGGGGCATCAGTCAGCCCCAGCATTTT
D: -; V: TRBV7-3; size: -; J: TRBJ2-7; CDR3: CASSLGGRVGDEQYF; DNA: TGTGCCAGCAGCTTAGGGGGCAGGGTAGGTGACGAGCAGTACTTC
D: TRBD1; V: TRBV5-1; size: -; J: TRBJ2-5; CDR3: CASSLTGTAFQETQYF; DNA: TGCGCCAGCAGCTTGACCGGGACAGCATTCCAAGAGACCCAGTACTTC
D: TRBD2; V: TRBV19; size: -; J: TRBJ2-3; CDR3: CASSMRLAGGDLTDTQYF; DNA: TGTGCCAGTAGTATGCGACTAGCGGGGGGGGACCTCACAGATACGCAGTATTTT
D: -; V: TRBV6-1; size: -; J: TRBJ1-1; CDR3: CASSETAGGFTEAFF; DNA: TGTGCCAGCAGTGAAACGGCAGGCGGGTTTACTGAAGCTTTCTTT
D: -; V: TRBV7-9; size: once; J: TRBJ2-1; CDR3: CASSLDRELGNEQFF; DNA: TGTGCCAGCAGCTTAGACAGGGAACTGGGGAATGAGCAGTTCTTC
D: -; V: TRBV2; size: -; J: TRBJ1-4; CDR3: CASSEGGGPNEKLFF; DNA: TGTGCCAGCAGTGAAGGCGGAGGGCCTAATGAAAAACTGTTTTTT
D: -; V: TRBV25-1; size: -; J: TRBJ1-1; CDR3: CASSEGYGEYTEAFF; DNA: TGTGCCAGCAGTGAGGGGTACGGGGAGTACACTGAAGCTTTCTTT
D: TRBD2; V: TRBV28; size: -; J: TRBJ2-2; CDR3: CASTPPGTRAGELFF; DNA: TGTGCCAGCACCCCACCCGGGACTAGGGCCGGGGAGCTGTTTTTT
D: -; V: TRBV2; size: -; J: TRBJ2-6; CDR3: CASSELAGANVLTF; DNA: TGTGCCAGCAGTGAATTGGCCGGGGCCAACGTCCTGACTTTC
D: -; V: TRBV9; size: -; J: TRBJ1-1; CDR3: CASSVDAWGDGTEAFF; DNA: TGTGCCAGCAGCGTAGACGCTTGGGGGGATGGCACTGAAGCTTTCTTT
D: -; V: TRBV7-9; size: -; J: TRBJ1-1; CDR3: CASSKRQERNTEAFF; DNA: TGTGCCAGCAGCAAAAGACAGGAACGGAACACTGAAGCTTTCTTT
D: TRBD1; V: TRBV29-1; size: -; J: TRBJ2-2; CDR3: CSVQQGADTGELFF; DNA: TGCAGCGTTCAACAGGGGGCCGACACCGGGGAGCTGTTTTTT
D: -; V: TRBV27; size: few; J: TRBJ2-7; CDR3: CASSSRLSSGEQYF; DNA: TGTGCCAGCAGTTCCCGCCTCAGCTCAGGCGAGCAGTACTTC
D: TRBD1; V: TRBV19; size: -; J: TRBJ1-2; CDR3: CASSISDRGRGGYTF; DNA: TGTGCCAGTAGTATTAGTGACAGGGGGCGGGGTGGCTACACCTTC
D: TRBD1; V: TRBV6-5; size: -; J: TRBJ1-1; CDR3: CASSSPGDRNTEAFF; DNA: TGTGCCAGCAGTTCCCCCGGGGACAGGAACACTGAAGCTTTCTTT
D: -; V: TRBV30; size: -; J: TRBJ2-5; CDR3: CAWSDTGETQYF; DNA: TGTGCCTGGAGCGATACGGGAGAGACCCAGTACTTC
D: TRBD1; V: TRBV5-1; size: -; J: TRBJ1-2; CDR3: CASSGAATGVYGYTF; DNA: TGCGCCAGCAGCGGTGCGGCGACAGGGGTTTATGGCTACACCTTC
D: -; V: TRBV9; size: -; J: TRBJ2-1; CDR3: CASNRGGAWNEQFF; DNA: TGTGCCAGTAACAGAGGGGGAGCATGGAATGAGCAGTTCTTC
D: TRBD2; V: TRBV7-2; size: -; J: TRBJ2-5; CDR3: CASSSGGSGGATQYF; DNA: TGTGCCAGCAGCTCGGGGGGTAGCGGGGGTGCTACCCAGTACTTC
D: TRBD1; V: TRBV2; size: -; J: TRBJ1-4; CDR3: CASTVDRTNEKLFF; DNA: TGTGCCAGCACCGTGGACAGGACTAATGAAAAACTGTTTTTT
D: TRBD1; V: TRBV6-6; size: -; J: TRBJ2-7; CDR3: CASSYSGTGPYEQYF; DNA: TGTGCCAGCAGTTACTCGGGGACAGGGCCCTACGAGCAGTACTTC
D: -; V: TRBV6-1; size: -; J: TRBJ1-1; CDR3: CASSEAGAPVAFF; DNA: TGTGCCAGCAGTGAAGCGGGGGCCCCCGTAGCTTTCTTT
D: -; V: TRBV4-2; size: -; J: TRBJ1-2; CDR3: CASSQDRGAGSYGYTF; DNA: TGTGCCAGCAGCCAAGATAGGGGTGCTGGTTCCTACGGCTACACCTTC
D: TRBD1; V: TRBV19; size: -; J: TRBJ2-7; CDR3: CASSPQGAGSINEQYF; DNA: TGTGCCAGTAGCCCCCAGGGGGCAGGGTCTATCAACGAGCAGTACTTC
D: TRBD1; V: TRBV10-3; size: once; J: TRBJ1-1; CDR3: CAISPTGTGKTEAFF; DNA: TGTGCCATCAGCCCAACCGGGACAGGGAAGACTGAAGCTTTCTTT
D: -; V: TRBV4-3; size: -; J: TRBJ2-3; CDR3: CVSSQDYLGRGGDTQYF; DNA: TGCGTCAGCAGCCAAGATTATCTGGGGAGGGGGGGAGATACGCAGTATTTT
D: TRBD1; V: TRBV4-3; size: -; J: TRBJ2-7; CDR3: CASSLGQGSYEQYF; DNA: TGCGCCAGCAGCCTCGGACAGGGAAGCTACGAGCAGTACTTC
D: -; V: TRBV7-3; size: -; J: TRBJ2-1; CDR3: CASSPGEGEGSEQFF; DNA: TGTGCCAGCAGCCCAGGGGAAGGGGAGGGAAGTGAGCAGTTCTTC